The 16 T cell receptor beta chains reported below all come from one sample, sequenced in a study of cytomegalovirus exposure and HLA in healthy donors. It was with 60 Vbeta and 13 Jbeta primers that the PCR ran. Sequencing was performed with immunoSEQ multiplex PCR; in TCRdb, only in-frame clones are kept and a portion is missing. In the table there are around 110,000 clones, around 75% of which are singletons. Sequencing was carried out using PBMCs. The origin of the receptors is a woman aged 25 to 45 in good health and CMV-seronegative.

CDR3 DNA: TGCGCCAGCAGTGACGGCAGGGGATTGGGTGGGGATACGCAGTATTTT. Its translation: CASSDGRGLGGDTQYF. V gene TRBV10-1 combines with J gene TRBJ2-3; TRBD1 is a possible D gene (6 bases). The V gene's germline CDR1 is WNHNN and CDR2 SYGVQD (reference sequence). This CDR3 has 16 amino acids. Trimming shortened V by 3 bases and J by 6 bases, and 19 bases separated the two germline ends.

This clone was seen more than once but under ten times. This chain joins TRBV4-1 and TRBJ2-1; 7 nucleotides match TRBD1. The CDR3 contains 13 residues. Germline-derived CDR1 and CDR2 are MGHRA and YSYEKL. Unmatched junction bases numbered 1, after V lost 1 base and J lost 7 bases. The CDR3 here is CASSQGQGNEQFF. The DNA of the CDR3 is TGCGCCAGCAGCCAAGGACAGGGAAATGAGCAGTTCTTC.

The chain has TRBV29-1 and TRBJ2-1, with 11 positions matching TRBD2. J gave up 7 bases and V 7 bases, and 6 bases lay outside the gene matches. Germline CDR1 and CDR2: SQVTM and ANQGSEA. The CDR3 spans 13 residues. CDR3 coding DNA: TGCAGCGCCTCTCTAGCGGGGGGTAATGAGCAGTTCTTC. This gives the protein CSASLAGGNEQFF.

V is TRBV2 and J is TRBJ1-4; D perhaps matches TRBD1 (5 bases). With 2 bases removed from V and 8 bases from J, the gap between germline ends came to 12 bases. The CDR3 has 14 residues. Germline CDR1 and CDR2: SNHLY and FYNNEI. CDR3 nucleotide sequence: TGTGCCAGCAGTGAACAGGGAGGGAGCGAAAAACTGTTTTTT. Amino acids: CASSEQGGSEKLFF.

CDR3 sequence reads: CASSLITEAFF. CDR3 DNA sequence: TGTGCCAGCAGCTTAATAACTGAAGCTTTCTTT. This chain uses TRBV11-1 with TRBJ1-1, with D uncertain. Trimming removed 2 bases at V and 5 bases at J, with 3 bases between. The CDR3 contains 11 residues. CDR1 is SGHAT and CDR2 is FQDESV in the germline V gene (reference sequence). Based on the CDR3 plus reference TRBV11-1 and TRBJ1-1, the full variable domain is EAEVAQSPRYKITEKSQAVAFWCDPISGHATLYWYRQILGQGPELLVQFQDESVVDDSQLPKDRFSAERLKGVDSTLKIQPAELGDSAMYLCASSLITEAFFGQGTRLTVV.

The chain uses TRBV27 and TRBJ1-1, with a weak D call TRBD1 (5 bases). The CDR3 contains 14 residues. Trimming stripped 2 bases from V and 1 base from J, with 8 bases between. Germline V gene lookup returns CDR1 MNHEY and CDR2 SMNVEV (reference sequence). The CDR3 here is CASSLLGENTEAFF. The CDR3 nucleotides read TGTGCCAGCAGTTTACTAGGGGAGAACACTGAAGCTTTCTTT.

This clone appeared a few times. This chain joins TRBV30 and TRBJ1-2, with D perhaps matching TRBD1 (5 bases). Trimming took 0 bases from V and 6 from J, leaving 26 bases between them. Germline V CDR1 and CDR2: GTSNPN, SVGIG (reference sequence). There are 18 residues in the CDR3. The CDR3 nucleotides are TGTGCCTGGAGTGTACCCTTTGCGGGACCACGATACGCCGATGGCTACACCTTC. This gives the protein CAWSVPFAGPRYADGYTF.

This chain connects TRBV25-1 to TRBJ1-4; D gene ambiguous. Germline CDR1 reads MGHDK; CDR2 reads SYGVNS. The CDR3 consists of 14 residues. Trimming stripped 3 bases from V and 7 bases from J, with 12 bases between. In nucleotides, the CDR3 is TGTGCCAGCAGTGACCGGGGAAAGTTTGAAAAACTGTTTTTT. Translation: CASSDRGKFEKLFF.

This clone appeared a few times. This chain uses TRBV30 with TRBJ1-6; 8 nucleotides agree with TRBD1. V shed 2 bases, J shed 7 bases, and the junction held 7 bases outside the gene matches. This CDR3 has 15 residues. The germline V gene has CDR1 GTSNPN and CDR2 SVGIG (reference sequence). The CDR3 region has the DNA TGTGCCTGGAGTCCCCCGGACAGGGTGAATTCACCCCTCCACTTT. It encodes CAWSPPDRVNSPLHF. Drawing the rest from reference TRBV30 and TRBJ1-6, the complete variable domain is SQTIHQWPATLVQPVGSPLSLECTVEGTSNPNLYWYRQAAGRGLQLLFYSVGIGQISSEVPQNLSASRPQDRQFILSSKKLLLSDSGFYLCAWSPPDRVNSPLHFGNGTRLTVT.

The chain is built from TRBV27 and TRBJ1-1; possible D gene TRBD1, 5 bases. The CDR3 sequence is 15 residues long. V dropped 0 bases and J dropped 1 base, with 9 bases sitting between them. Germline values: CDR1 MNHEY, CDR2 SMNVEV (reference sequence). The CDR3 region has the DNA TGTGCCAGCAGTTTATCGGTGGGGGGGAACACTGAAGCTTTCTTT. This sequence encodes CASSLSVGGNTEAFF.

The chain couples TRBV29-1 to TRBJ2-1; perhaps TRBD2 as D (7 bases). Germline CDR1 is SQVTM and CDR2 is ANQGSEA. V lost 5 bases, J lost 0 bases, and 11 bases lay in between. CDR3 length: 14 residues. This CDR3 reads CSVTGGFSYNEQFF. CDR3 nucleotides: TGCAGCGTTACGGGGGGCTTCTCCTACAATGAGCAGTTCTTC.

The CDR3 coding sequence is TGTGCCAGCAGCTTCTCCAGAACCTCTGGGGCCAACGTCCTGACTTTC. Its translation is CASSFSRTSGANVLTF. J is TRBJ2-6 and V is TRBV5-8; the D is unclear. V lost 2 bases and J lost 0, with 9 bases in between. CDR1 and CDR2 (germline): SGHTS, YDEGEE. This CDR3 is 16 amino acids long.

The chain links TRBV10-2 to TRBJ1-1, with D possibly TRBD1 on 5 matching bases. Germline-derived CDR1 and CDR2 are WSHSY and SAAADI. The CDR3 extends over 14 amino acids. Trimming took off 6 bases at V and 7 bases at J, with 18 bases between the two ends. The CDR3 coding sequence is TGCGCCAGCAGCGTACAGGCGCCGGCTAGTGAAGCTTTCTTT. Residues: CASSVQAPASEAFF.

In its sample, this clone was seen a few times. The chain joins TRBV29-1 to TRBJ2-1; the D is unclear. This CDR3 spans 15 amino acids. Germline CDR1 and CDR2: SQVTM and ANQGSEA. The CDR3 DNA reads TGCACCTATCGTTCGCAGGTTGGCACTTTCGGTGAGCAGTTCTTC. Its translation: CTYRSQVGTFGEQFF.

J is TRBJ2-7 and V is TRBV6-1; 8 bases fit TRBD1. V lost 5 bases and J lost 3; bases outside the gene matches: 6. CDR3 length equals 14 residues. Germline V gives CDR1 MNHNS, CDR2 SASEGT. CDR3 sequence reads: CASSPRTGNYEQYF. DNA of the CDR3: TGTGCCAGCAGTCCGCGGACAGGGAACTACGAGCAGTACTTC.

This clone was recorded a few times. This sequence joins TRBV7-6 and TRBJ2-7, with D uncertain. Germline CDR1 and CDR2: SGHVS and FNYEAQ. The germline V and J ends were trimmed by 9 bases and 0 bases, with 12 bases remaining between them. This CDR3 spans 13 amino acids. In DNA, the CDR3 is TGTGCCAGTTCTACCGGGTACTCCTACGAGCAGTACTTC. Translating it yields CASSTGYSYEQYF.